The source of this TCR beta chain is a study of T cells in Graves' hyperthyroidism and ophthalmopathy. Researchers amplified the TCR beta CDR3 regions from RNA transcripts. The HTBI primer set served for first-round RT-PCR of the TCR CDR3. A single record per CDR3 protein comes from TCRdb applying MiXCR to the multiplex PCR reads. The data contain 550,000 to 800,000 distinct CDR3 sequences, approximately 16% of them singletons. Overall study results and limits: Blood held most thyroid clonotypes expanded above 0.001 frequency.

V lost 3 bases to trimming and J lost 3 bases, with 17 bases between them. The CDR3 length is 16 residues. Germline CDR1 SEHNR, CDR2 FQNEAQ (reference sequence). This clonotype appeared a few times. The target antigen is unknown. The receptor was isolated from a man aged 18 to 35 with Graves' hyperthyroidism. The sample consisted of blood. The V and J genes are TRBV7-9 and TRBJ2-5; D may be TRBD1 or TRBD2 (5 bases each). CDR3 sequence: CASSFTTGRTKETQYF. The CDR3 DNA follows: TGTGCCAGCAGCTTCACCACGGGACGGACGAAAGAGACCCAGTACTTC.